This T cell receptor (beta chain) was found in a study of identical twins. V was clipped by 4 bases and J by 4 bases; unmatched bases: 17. This CDR3 has 18 amino acids. CDR1 and CDR2 (germline): SGHRS, YFSETQ. TCRdb re-derived calls from the 5' RACE reads in MiXCR, one entry per CDR3 protein. The sample lists about 470,000 distinct CDR3 sequences; roughly 26% were seen once. These records were also assigned to another study, of T cells expressing NK-cell markers. As reported in that work: In a group of roughly 6 donors, dominant NKG2C+ clonotypes represented 1.0-7.0% of CD8+ T cells.

This clonotype originated in a young woman in good health. The chain is built from TRBV5-1 and TRBJ2-3; 8 positions match TRBD1. Material: CD4+ T cells sorted from blood. Here the CDR3 reads CASSNRFPGQAIPDTQYF. Here the CDR3 DNA reads TGCGCCAGCAGCAACCGCTTTCCGGGACAGGCCATTCCAGATACGCAGTATTTT.